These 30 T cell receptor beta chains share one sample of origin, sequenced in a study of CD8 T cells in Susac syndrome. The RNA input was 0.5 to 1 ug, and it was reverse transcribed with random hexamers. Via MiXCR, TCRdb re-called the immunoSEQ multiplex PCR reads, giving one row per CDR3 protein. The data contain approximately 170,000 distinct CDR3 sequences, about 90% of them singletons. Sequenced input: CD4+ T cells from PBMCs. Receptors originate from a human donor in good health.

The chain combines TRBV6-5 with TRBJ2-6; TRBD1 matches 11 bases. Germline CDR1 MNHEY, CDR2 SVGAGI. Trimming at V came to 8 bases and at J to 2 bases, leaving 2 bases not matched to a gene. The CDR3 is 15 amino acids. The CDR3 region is CASGGQGAGANVLTF. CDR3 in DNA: TGTGCCAGCGGGGGACAGGGGGCTGGGGCCAACGTCCTGACTTTC.

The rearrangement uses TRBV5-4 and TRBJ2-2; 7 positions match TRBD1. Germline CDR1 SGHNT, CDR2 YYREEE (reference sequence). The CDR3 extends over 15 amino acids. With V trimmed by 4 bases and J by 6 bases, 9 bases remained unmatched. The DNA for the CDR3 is TGTGCCAGCAGCGCACAGGGGAGTCGGGCCGGGGAGCTGTTTTTT. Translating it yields CASSAQGSRAGELFF.

CDR3 amino acids: CASSLNVWGRGGAGTQYF. The CDR3 DNA follows: TGTGCCAGCAGCTTAAACGTGTGGGGTCGGGGGGGTGCGGGGACCCAGTACTTC. The rearrangement links TRBV11-2 to TRBJ2-5; 8 bases fit TRBD2. The CDR3 is made up of 18 amino acids. J was trimmed by 7 bases and V by 2 bases; bases with no gene match: 18. CDR1 is SGHAT and CDR2 is FQNNGV in the germline V gene.

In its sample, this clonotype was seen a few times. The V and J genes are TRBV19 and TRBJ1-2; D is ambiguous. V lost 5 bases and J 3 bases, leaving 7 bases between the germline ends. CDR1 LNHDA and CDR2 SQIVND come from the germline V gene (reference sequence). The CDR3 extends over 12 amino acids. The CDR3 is CASSPADYGYTF. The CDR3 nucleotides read TGTGCCAGTAGTCCCGCCGACTATGGCTACACCTTC.

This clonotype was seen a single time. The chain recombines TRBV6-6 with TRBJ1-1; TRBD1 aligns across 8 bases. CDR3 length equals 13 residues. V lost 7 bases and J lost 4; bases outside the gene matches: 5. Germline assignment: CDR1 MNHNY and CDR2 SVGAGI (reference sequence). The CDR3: CASTRGTGTEAFF. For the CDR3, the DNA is TGTGCCAGCACAAGAGGGACAGGCACTGAAGCTTTCTTT.

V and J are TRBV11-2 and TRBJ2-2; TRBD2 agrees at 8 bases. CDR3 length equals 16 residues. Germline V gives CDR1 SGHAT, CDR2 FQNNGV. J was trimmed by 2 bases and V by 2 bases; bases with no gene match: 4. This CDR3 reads CASSLRLAGNTGELFF. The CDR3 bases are TGTGCCAGCAGCTTAAGGCTAGCGGGTAACACCGGGGAGCTGTTTTTT.

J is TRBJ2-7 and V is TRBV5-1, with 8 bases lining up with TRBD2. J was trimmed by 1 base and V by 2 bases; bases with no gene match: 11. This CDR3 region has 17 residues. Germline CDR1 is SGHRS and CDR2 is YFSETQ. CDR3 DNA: TGCGCCAGCAGCTTTGCTAGCGGGTCCATAGGTTCCTACGAGCAGTACTTC. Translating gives CASSFASGSIGSYEQYF. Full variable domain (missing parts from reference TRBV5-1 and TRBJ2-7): KAGVTQTPRYLIKTRGQQVTLSCSPISGHRSVSWYQQTPGQGLQFLFEYFSETQRNKGNFPGRFSGRQFSNSRSEMNVSTLELGDSALYLCASSFASGSIGSYEQYFGPGTRLTVT.

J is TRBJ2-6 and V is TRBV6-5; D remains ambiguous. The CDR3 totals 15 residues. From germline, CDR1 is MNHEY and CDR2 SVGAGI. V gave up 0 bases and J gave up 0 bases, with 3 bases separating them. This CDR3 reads CASSYSGSGANVLTF. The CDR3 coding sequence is TGTGCCAGCAGTTACTCTGGCTCTGGGGCCAACGTCCTGACTTTC.

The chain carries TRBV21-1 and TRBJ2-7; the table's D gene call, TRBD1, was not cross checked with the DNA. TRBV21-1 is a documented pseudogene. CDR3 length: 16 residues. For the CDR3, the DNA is TGTGCCAGCAGAGAGGTCCGGGACAGGGATTTTTACGAGCAGTACTTC. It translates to CASREVRDRDFYEQYF.

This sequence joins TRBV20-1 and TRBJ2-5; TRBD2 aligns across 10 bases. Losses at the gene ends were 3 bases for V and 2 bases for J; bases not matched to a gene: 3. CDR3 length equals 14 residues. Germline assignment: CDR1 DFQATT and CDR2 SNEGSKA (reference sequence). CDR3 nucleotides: TGCAGTGCTAGCCCAGCGGGGGGGCAAGAGACCCAGTACTTC. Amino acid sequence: CSASPAGGQETQYF.

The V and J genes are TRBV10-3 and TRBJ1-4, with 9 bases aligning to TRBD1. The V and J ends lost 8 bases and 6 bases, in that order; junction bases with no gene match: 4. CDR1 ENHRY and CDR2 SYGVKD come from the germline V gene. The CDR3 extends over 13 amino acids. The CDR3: CAIRRDRDEKLFF. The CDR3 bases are TGTGCCATCCGACGGGACAGGGATGAAAAACTGTTTTTT.

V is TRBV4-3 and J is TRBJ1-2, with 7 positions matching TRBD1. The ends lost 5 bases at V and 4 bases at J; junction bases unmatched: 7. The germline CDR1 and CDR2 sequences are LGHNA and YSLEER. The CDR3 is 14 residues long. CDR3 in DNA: TGCGCCAGCAGCATCTGGGACAGTTCCTATGGCTACACCTTC. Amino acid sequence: CASSIWDSSYGYTF.

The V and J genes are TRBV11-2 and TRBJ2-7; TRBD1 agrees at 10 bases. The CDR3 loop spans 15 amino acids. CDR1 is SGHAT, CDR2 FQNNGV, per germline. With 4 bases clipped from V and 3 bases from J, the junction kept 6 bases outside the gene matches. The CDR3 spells CASSSPGQGIYEQYF. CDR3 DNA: TGTGCCAGCAGCTCTCCGGGACAGGGGATCTACGAGCAGTACTTC.

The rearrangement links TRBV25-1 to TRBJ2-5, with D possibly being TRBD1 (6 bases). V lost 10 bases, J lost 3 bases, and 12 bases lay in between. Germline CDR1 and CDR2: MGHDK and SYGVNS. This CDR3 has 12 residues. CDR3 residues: CATTGTKETQYF. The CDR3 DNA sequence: TGTGCCACAACCGGGACAAAAGAGACCCAGTACTTC.

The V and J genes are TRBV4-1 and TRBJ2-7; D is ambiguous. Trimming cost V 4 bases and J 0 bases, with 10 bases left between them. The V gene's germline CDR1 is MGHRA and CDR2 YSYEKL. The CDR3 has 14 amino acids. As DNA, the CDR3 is TGCGCCAGCAGCCCATCACCCTACTCCTACGAGCAGTACTTC. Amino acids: CASSPSPYSYEQYF.

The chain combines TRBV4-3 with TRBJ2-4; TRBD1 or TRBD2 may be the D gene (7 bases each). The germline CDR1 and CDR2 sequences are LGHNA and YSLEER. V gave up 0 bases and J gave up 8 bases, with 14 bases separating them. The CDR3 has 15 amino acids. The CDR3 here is CASSQDGQGGDIQYF. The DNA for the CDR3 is TGCGCCAGCAGCCAAGATGGGCAGGGGGGGGACATTCAGTACTTC.

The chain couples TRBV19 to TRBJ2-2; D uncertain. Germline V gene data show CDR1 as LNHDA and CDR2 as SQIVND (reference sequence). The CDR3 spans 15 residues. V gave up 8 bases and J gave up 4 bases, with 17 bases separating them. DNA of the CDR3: TGTGCCAGTGGGTCGCTGGATGTTGGCACCGGGGAGCTGTTTTTT. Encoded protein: CASGSLDVGTGELFF.

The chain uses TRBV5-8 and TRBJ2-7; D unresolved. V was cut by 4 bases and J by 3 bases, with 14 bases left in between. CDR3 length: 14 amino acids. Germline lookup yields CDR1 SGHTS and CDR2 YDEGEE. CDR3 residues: CASSLKPDIYEQYF. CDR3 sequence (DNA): TGTGCCAGCAGCCTTAAGCCTGACATCTACGAGCAGTACTTC.

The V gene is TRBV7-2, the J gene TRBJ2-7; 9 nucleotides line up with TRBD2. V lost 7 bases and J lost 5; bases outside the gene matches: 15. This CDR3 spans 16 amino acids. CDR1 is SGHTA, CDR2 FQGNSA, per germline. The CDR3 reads CASTDQWTASGDEQYF. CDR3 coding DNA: TGTGCCAGCACCGACCAATGGACAGCTAGCGGGGACGAGCAGTACTTC.

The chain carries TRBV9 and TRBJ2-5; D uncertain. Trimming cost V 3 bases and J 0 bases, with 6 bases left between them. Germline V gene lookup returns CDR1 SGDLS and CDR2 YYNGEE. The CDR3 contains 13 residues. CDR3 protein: CASSALNQETQYF. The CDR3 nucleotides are TGTGCCAGCAGCGCGCTCAACCAAGAGACCCAGTACTTC.

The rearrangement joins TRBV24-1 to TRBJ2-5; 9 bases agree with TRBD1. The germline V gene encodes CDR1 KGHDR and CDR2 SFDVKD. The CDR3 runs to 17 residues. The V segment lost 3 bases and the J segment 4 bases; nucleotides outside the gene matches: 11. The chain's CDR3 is CATSDQTGTGKGETQYF. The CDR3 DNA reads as TGTGCCACCAGTGATCAAACCGGGACAGGGAAGGGAGAGACCCAGTACTTC.

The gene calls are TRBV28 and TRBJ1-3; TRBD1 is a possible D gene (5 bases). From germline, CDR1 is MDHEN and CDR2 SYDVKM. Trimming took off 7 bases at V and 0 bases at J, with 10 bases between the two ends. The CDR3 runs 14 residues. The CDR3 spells CASNEDTSGNTIYF. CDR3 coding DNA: TGTGCCAGCAACGAGGACACCTCTGGAAACACCATATATTTT.

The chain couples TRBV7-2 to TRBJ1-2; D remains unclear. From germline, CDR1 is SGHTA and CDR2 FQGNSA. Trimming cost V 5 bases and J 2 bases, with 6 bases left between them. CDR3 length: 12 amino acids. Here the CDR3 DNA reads TGTGCCAGCAGCCAGATAAACTATGGCTACACCTTC. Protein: CASSQINYGYTF.

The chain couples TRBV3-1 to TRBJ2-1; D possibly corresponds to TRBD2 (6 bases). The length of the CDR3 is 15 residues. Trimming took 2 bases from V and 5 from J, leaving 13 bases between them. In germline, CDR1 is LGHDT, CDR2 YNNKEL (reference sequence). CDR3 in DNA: TGTGCCAGCAGCCAAAGGGGTCGGGGGAACAATGAGCAGTTCTTC. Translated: CASSQRGRGNNEQFF.

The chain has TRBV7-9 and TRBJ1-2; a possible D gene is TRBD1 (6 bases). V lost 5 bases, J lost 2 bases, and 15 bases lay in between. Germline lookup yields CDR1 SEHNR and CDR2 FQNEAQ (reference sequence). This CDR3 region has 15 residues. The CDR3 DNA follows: TGTGCCAGCAGCCCCCCGTCGGGGGCAAACTATGGCTACACCTTC. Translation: CASSPPSGANYGYTF.

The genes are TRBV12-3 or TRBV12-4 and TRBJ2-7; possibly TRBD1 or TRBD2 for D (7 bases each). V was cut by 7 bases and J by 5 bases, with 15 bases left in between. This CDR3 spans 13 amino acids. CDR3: CASTQGGLNEQYF. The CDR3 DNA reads TGTGCCAGCACCCAGGGGGGGCTCAACGAGCAGTACTTC.

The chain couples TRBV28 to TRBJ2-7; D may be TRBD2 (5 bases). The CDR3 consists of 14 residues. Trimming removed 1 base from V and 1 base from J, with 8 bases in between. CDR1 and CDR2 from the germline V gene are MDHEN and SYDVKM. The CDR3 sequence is CASSLYTGSYEQYF. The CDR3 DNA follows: TGTGCCAGCAGTTTATATACGGGATCCTACGAGCAGTACTTC. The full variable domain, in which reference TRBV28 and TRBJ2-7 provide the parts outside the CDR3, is DVKVTQSSRYLVKRTGEKVFLECVQDMDHENMFWYRQDPGLGLRLIYFSYDVKMKEKGDIPEGYSVSREKKERFSLILESASTNQTSMYLCASSLYTGSYEQYFGPGTRLTVT.

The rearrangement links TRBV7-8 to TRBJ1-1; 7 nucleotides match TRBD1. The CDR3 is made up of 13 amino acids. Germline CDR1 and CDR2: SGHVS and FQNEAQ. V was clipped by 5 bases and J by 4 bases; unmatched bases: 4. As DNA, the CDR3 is TGTGCCAGCAGCAGAGACAGGGTCACTGAAGCTTTCTTT. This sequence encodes CASSRDRVTEAFF.

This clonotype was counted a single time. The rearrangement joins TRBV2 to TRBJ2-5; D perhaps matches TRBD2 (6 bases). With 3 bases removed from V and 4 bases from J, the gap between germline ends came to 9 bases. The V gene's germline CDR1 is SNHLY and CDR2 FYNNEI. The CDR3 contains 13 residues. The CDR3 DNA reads TGTGCCAGCAGTGATTACGGGGGAGAGACCCAGTACTTC. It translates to CASSDYGGETQYF.

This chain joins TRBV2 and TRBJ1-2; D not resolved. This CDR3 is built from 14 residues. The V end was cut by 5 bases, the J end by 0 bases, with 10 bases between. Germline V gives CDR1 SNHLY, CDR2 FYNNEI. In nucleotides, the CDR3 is TGTGCCAGCAGTCCGGCAGCCGCTAACTATGGCTACACCTTC. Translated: CASSPAAANYGYTF.